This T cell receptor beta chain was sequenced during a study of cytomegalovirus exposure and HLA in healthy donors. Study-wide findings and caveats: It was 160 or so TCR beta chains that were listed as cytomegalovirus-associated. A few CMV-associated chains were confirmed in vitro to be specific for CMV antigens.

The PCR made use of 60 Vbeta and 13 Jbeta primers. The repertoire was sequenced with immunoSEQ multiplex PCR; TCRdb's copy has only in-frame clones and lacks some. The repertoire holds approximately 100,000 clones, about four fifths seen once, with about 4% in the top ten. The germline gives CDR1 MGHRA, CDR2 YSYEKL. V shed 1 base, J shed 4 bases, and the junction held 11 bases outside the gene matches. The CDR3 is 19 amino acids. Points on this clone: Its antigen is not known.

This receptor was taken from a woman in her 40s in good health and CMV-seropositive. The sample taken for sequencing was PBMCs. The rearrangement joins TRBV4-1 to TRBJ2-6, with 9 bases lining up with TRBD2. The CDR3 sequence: CASSQGAGTSLSGANVLTF. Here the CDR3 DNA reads TGCGCCAGCAGCCAAGGGGCCGGGACTAGCCTATCCGGGGCCAACGTCCTGACTTTC.